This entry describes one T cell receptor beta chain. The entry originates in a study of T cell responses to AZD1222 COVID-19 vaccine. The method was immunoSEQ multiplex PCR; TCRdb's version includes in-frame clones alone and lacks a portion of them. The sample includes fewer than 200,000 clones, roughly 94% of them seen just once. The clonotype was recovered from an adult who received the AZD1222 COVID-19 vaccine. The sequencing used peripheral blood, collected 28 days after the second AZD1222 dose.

CDR3 coding DNA: TGTGCCAGCAGTTACCCGACTGGGGGTTCGGGCACCGGGGAGCTGTTTTTT. Its translation: CASSYPTGGSGTGELFF. This chain uses TRBV6-2 or TRBV6-3 with TRBJ2-2; D tentatively reads TRBD1 or TRBD2 (5 bases each). The CDR3 covers 17 residues. Looked up from germline, CDR1 is MNHEY and CDR2 is SVGEGT. Trimming stripped 2 bases from V and 4 bases from J, with 17 bases between.